These 27 T cell receptor beta chains were sequenced from one sample in a study of cytomegalovirus exposure and HLA in healthy donors. Primers for the PCR totalled 60 Vbeta and 13 Jbeta. The table came from immunoSEQ multiplex PCR; TCRdb's copy has only in-frame clones and leaves some out. The table records 90,000 to 130,000 clones, around four fifths of them present only once. The sample comprised PBMCs. These receptors came from a woman aged 60 to 75 in good health and CMV-seropositive.

As to this clone: This same CDR3 is encoded by further DNA sequences in the sample. J is TRBJ2-1 and V is TRBV5-1; D perhaps matches TRBD2 (7 bases). Germline lookup yields CDR1 SGHRS and CDR2 YFSETQ. The V gene lost 4 bases and the J gene lost 1 base, with 9 bases spanning the gap. The CDR3 has 14 residues. The CDR3 spells CASSEGGSYNEQFF. The CDR3 DNA sequence: TGCGCCAGCAGCGAGGGGGGGTCCTACAATGAGCAGTTCTTC.

The chain joins TRBV14 to TRBJ1-1, with D perhaps matching TRBD1 (6 bases). Trimming took off 0 bases at V and 10 bases at J, with 12 bases between the two ends. Germline V gene sequence: CDR1 SGHDN, CDR2 FVKESK. The CDR3 extends over 13 amino acids. This chain's CDR3 is CASSQETGWRAFF. The CDR3 DNA sequence: TGTGCCAGCAGCCAAGAAACAGGGTGGCGAGCTTTCTTT.

The chain is built from TRBV5-1 and TRBJ2-3; the match to TRBD2 covers 7 bases. Unmatched junction bases numbered 8, after V lost 3 bases and J lost 4 bases. Germline V gene lookup returns CDR1 SGHRS and CDR2 YFSETQ. The CDR3 length is 15 residues. CDR3 protein: CASSSTSIVPDTQYF. CDR3 bases: TGCGCCAGCAGCTCGACTAGCATCGTCCCAGATACGCAGTATTTT.

The V gene is TRBV28, the J gene TRBJ1-1, with 10 bases fitting TRBD1. V gave up 6 bases and J gave up 3 bases; unmatched junction bases: 7. The germline V gene has CDR1 MDHEN and CDR2 SYDVKM. CDR3 size: 15 residues. CDR3 in amino acids: CASSPTGGAYTEAFF. CDR3 nucleotides: TGTGCCAGCAGCCCGACAGGGGGCGCATACACTGAAGCTTTCTTT.

This clone was picked up one time. This chain uses TRBV7-8 with TRBJ2-1; TRBD2 agrees at 13 bases. The CDR3 covers 15 residues. J was trimmed by 6 bases and V by 5 bases; bases with no gene match: 4. Germline V CDR1 and CDR2: SGHVS, FQNEAQ. The CDR3 reads CASSPTSGRANEQFF. The CDR3 DNA reads TGTGCCAGCAGCCCAACTAGCGGGAGGGCCAATGAGCAGTTCTTC.

This sequence joins TRBV29-1 and TRBJ1-2; D might be TRBD1 (5 bases). CDR1 is SQVTM and CDR2 is ANQGSEA in the germline V gene. The CDR3 loop spans 11 amino acids. In nucleotides, the CDR3 is TGCGCGGGGCAGGAGGGCTATGGCTACACCTTC. This codes for CAGQEGYGYTF.

This clone came up once. The chain couples TRBV7-8 to TRBJ2-2, with 10 bases that match TRBD2. From germline, CDR1 is SGHVS and CDR2 FQNEAQ. The V and J ends lost 3 bases and 3 bases, in that order; junction bases with no gene match: 4. The CDR3 loop spans 16 amino acids. In DNA form, the CDR3 reads TGTGCCAGCAGCTTTGAGCTAGCGGGAGACACCGGGGAGCTGTTTTTT. Its protein is CASSFELAGDTGELFF.

The rearrangement links TRBV2 to TRBJ2-5; 8 positions match TRBD1. The J call may not be correct, given that the DNA end is closer to TRBJ2-7. CDR1 SNHLY and CDR2 FYNNEI come from the germline V gene. This CDR3 is built from 13 residues. For the CDR3, the DNA is TGTGCCAGCGGCGGACAGGGTTCCTACGAGCAGTACTTC. This translates into CASGGQGSYEQYF.

This clone was counted only a few times. The gene calls are TRBV6-6 and TRBJ1-2; D is unclear. The CDR3 consists of 13 residues. CDR1 is MNHNY and CDR2 is SVGAGI in the germline V gene (reference sequence). V was pared by 5 bases and J by 7 bases, with 14 bases between. CDR3 sequence (DNA): TGTGCCAGCAGTGCCGAAGACATTACTGGCTACACCTTC. Protein product: CASSAEDITGYTF.

The chain couples TRBV5-6 to TRBJ2-5; a possible D gene is TRBD2 (6 bases). In germline, CDR1 is SGHDT, CDR2 YYEEEE. Trimming took 0 bases from V and 4 from J, leaving 10 bases between them. There are 14 residues in the CDR3. CDR3 DNA: TGTGCCAGCAGCTTGGCCGGGAGTCCAGAGACCCAGTACTTC. This sequence encodes CASSLAGSPETQYF.

This clone was counted a few times. V is TRBV6-5 and J is TRBJ1-4, with 9 bases fitting TRBD1. Germline V lookup: CDR1 MNHEY, CDR2 SVGAGI. The CDR3 runs 14 residues. V was clipped by 5 bases and J by 8 bases; unmatched bases: 6. CDR3 protein: CASSRTGVREKLFF. The CDR3 DNA sequence: TGTGCCAGCAGTCGGACAGGGGTCCGGGAAAAACTGTTTTTT.

The chain uses TRBV27 and TRBJ2-7; 10 bases are shared with TRBD1. This CDR3 contains 15 residues. V gave up 3 bases and J gave up 1 base; unmatched junction bases: 3. The V gene's germline CDR1 is MNHEY and CDR2 SMNVEV (reference sequence). CDR3 sequence reads: CASSFQDRGSYEQYF. The CDR3 DNA reads as TGTGCCAGCAGTTTCCAGGACAGGGGGTCCTACGAGCAGTACTTC.

This chain joins TRBV7-3 and TRBJ1-6; D remains unclear. The germline V gene encodes CDR1 SGHTA and CDR2 FQGTGA. The length of the CDR3 is 15 residues. The V end was cut by 5 bases, the J end by 5 bases, with 13 bases between. CDR3 nucleotides: TGTGCCAGCAGCCGCCAGACGGGAAATAATTCACCCCTCCACTTT. Its translation: CASSRQTGNNSPLHF.

The chain's CDR3 is CASSPHHKRETYNEQFF. The CDR3 DNA reads TGTGCCAGCAGCCCCCATCACAAGCGAGAGACCTACAATGAGCAGTTCTTC. The V call is TRBV4-2, the J call TRBJ2-1; D is unclear. Germline V gene lookup returns CDR1 LGHNA and CDR2 YNFKEQ. This CDR3 spans 17 amino acids. V dropped 4 bases and J dropped 2 bases, with 18 bases sitting between them.

The genes are TRBV9 and TRBJ2-1; 7 bases match TRBD2. The trim removed 0 bases at V and 0 bases at J, leaving 3 bases unmatched. Looked up from germline, CDR1 is SGDLS and CDR2 is YYNGEE. The CDR3 length is 16 residues. The CDR3 region has the DNA TGTGCCAGCAGCGTAGTGGGGAGGGCCTCCTACAATGAGCAGTTCTTC. It encodes CASSVVGRASYNEQFF. Supplemented by reference TRBV9 and TRBJ2-1, the full variable domain reads DSGVTQTPKHLITATGQRVTLRCSPRSGDLSVYWYQQSLDQGLQFLIQYYNGEERAKGNILERFSAQQFPDLHSELNLSSLELGDSALYFCASSVVGRASYNEQFFGPGTRLTVL.

This clone was seen a handful of times. The chain joins TRBV6-6 to TRBJ2-7, with D maybe TRBD2 (5 bases). V lost 5 bases to trimming and J lost 4 bases, with 9 bases between them. From germline, CDR1 is MNHNY and CDR2 SVGAGI (reference sequence). CDR3 length equals 12 residues. CDR3 sequence reads: CASSGRDYEQYF. CDR3 in DNA: TGTGCCAGCAGTGGCCGGGATTACGAGCAGTACTTC.

The chain recombines TRBV27 with TRBJ2-7; TRBD2 matches 9 bases. With V trimmed by 0 bases and J by 0 bases, 0 bases remained unmatched. The CDR3 is 15 residues long. Germline CDR1 MNHEY, CDR2 SMNVEV (reference sequence). The CDR3 here is CASSLSTSGSYEQYF. The CDR3, as DNA: TGTGCCAGCAGTTTATCGACTAGCGGCTCCTACGAGCAGTACTTC.

Notes on this clone: An end of the junction differs from the germline gene, which may be a read error. The V call is TRBV7-9, the J call TRBJ2-1; D perhaps matches TRBD2 (6 bases). The germline V gene has CDR1 SEHNR and CDR2 FQNEAQ (reference sequence). This CDR3 has 17 amino acids. The CDR3 nucleotides read TGTTCCAGCAGTTTTATCCTAGAAGCGGGTTCCTACAATGAGCAGTTCTTC. Its protein product is CSSSFILEAGSYNEQFF.

This chain links TRBV9 with TRBJ1-1; D gene ambiguous. CDR3 size: 14 residues. Trimming shortened V by 2 bases and J by 3 bases, and 11 bases separated the two germline ends. CDR1 SGDLS and CDR2 YYNGEE come from the germline V gene. CDR3 region: CASSVSSSYTEAFF. In DNA form, the CDR3 reads TGTGCCAGCAGCGTTTCGTCGTCGTACACTGAAGCTTTCTTT.

The CDR3 protein is CASSFDPGLAGYGYEQYF. The CDR3, as DNA: TGCGCCAGCAGCTTTGACCCGGGACTAGCGGGTTACGGGTACGAGCAGTACTTC. The chain links TRBV5-1 to TRBJ2-7, with TRBD2 matching over 12 bases. J lost 4 bases, V lost 2 bases, and 13 bases had no gene match. The CDR3 length is 18 residues. Per the germline V gene, CDR1 is SGHRS and CDR2 is YFSETQ.

The chain carries TRBV2 and TRBJ2-5; 12 bases fit TRBD2. V was pared by 10 bases and J by 4 bases, with 10 bases of the junction left unmatched. The CDR3 covers 15 residues. CDR1 is SNHLY, CDR2 FYNNEI, per germline. CDR3 loop: CATRGLAGGPETQYF. The CDR3 bases are TGTGCCACCCGGGGCCTAGCGGGAGGGCCAGAGACCCAGTACTTC.

The chain joins TRBV5-1 to TRBJ2-7; 7 bases match TRBD2. The CDR3 length is 15 residues. The germline V gene encodes CDR1 SGHRS and CDR2 YFSETQ. J lost 7 bases, V lost 3 bases, and 13 bases had no gene match. CDR3 region: CASSSVPGGAGEQYF. CDR3 nucleotide sequence: TGCGCCAGCAGCTCCGTTCCGGGAGGCGCGGGGGAGCAGTACTTC.

J is TRBJ1-4 and V is TRBV2; tentative D call: TRBD1 (6 bases). The CDR3 runs 10 residues. V lost 8 bases and J 8 bases, leaving 6 bases between the germline ends. From germline, CDR1 is SNHLY and CDR2 FYNNEI. The CDR3 bases are TGTGCCAGCGGACAGGAAAAACTGTTTTTT. It is translated as CASGQEKLFF.

The CDR3 nucleotides read TGTGCCAGCAGCTTGCGGGGGGCGCGCACAAACACCATATATTTT. This gives the protein CASSLRGARTNTIYF. The rearrangement uses TRBV7-2 and TRBJ1-3; perhaps TRBD1 as D (6 bases). CDR1 and CDR2 from the germline V gene are SGHTA and FQGNSA. V dropped 3 bases and J dropped 6 bases, with 15 bases sitting between them. The CDR3 loop spans 15 amino acids.

This clone has a handful of counts. This chain uses TRBV4-1 with TRBJ2-7; D may be TRBD1 (5 bases). This CDR3 has 19 amino acids. Trimming removed 1 base at V and 2 bases at J, with 24 bases between. Per germline, CDR1 MGHRA and CDR2 YSYEKL. CDR3 sequence: CASSQAPFRTRQTPYEQYF. In nucleotides, the CDR3 is TGCGCCAGCAGCCAAGCTCCTTTTCGGACGAGACAGACACCCTACGAGCAGTACTTC.

This sequence joins TRBV5-1 and TRBJ2-2; D remains unclear. V was shortened by 0 bases and J by 4 bases, with 7 bases between the two germline ends. Germline V CDR1 and CDR2: SGHRS, YFSETQ. The CDR3 is 14 amino acids. CDR3: CASSLAPLTGELFF. The DNA for the CDR3 is TGCGCCAGCAGCTTGGCGCCACTCACCGGGGAGCTGTTTTTT.

In DNA form, the CDR3 reads TGTGCCAGCAGTTTGTACTGGCAAGAGACCCAGTACTTC. As protein: CASSLYWQETQYF. The chain has TRBV28 and TRBJ2-5, with D unresolved. This CDR3 has 13 residues. V shed 3 bases and J shed 2 bases, with 7 bases lying between them. CDR1 and CDR2 (germline): MDHEN, SYDVKM.